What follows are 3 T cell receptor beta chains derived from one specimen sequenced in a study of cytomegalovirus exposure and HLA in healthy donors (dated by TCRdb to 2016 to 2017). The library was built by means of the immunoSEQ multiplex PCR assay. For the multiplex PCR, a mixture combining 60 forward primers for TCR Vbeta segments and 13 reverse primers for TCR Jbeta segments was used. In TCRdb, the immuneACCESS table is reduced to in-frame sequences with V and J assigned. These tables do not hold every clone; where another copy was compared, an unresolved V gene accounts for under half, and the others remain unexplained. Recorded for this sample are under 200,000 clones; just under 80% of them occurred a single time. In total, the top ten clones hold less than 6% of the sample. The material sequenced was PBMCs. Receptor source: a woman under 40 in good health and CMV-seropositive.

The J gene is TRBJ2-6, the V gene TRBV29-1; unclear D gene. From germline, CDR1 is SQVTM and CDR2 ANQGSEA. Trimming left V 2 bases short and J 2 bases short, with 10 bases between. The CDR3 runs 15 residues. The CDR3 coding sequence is TGCAGCGTTGAATTTTGGGCCGCTGGGGCCAACGTCCTGACTTTC. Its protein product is CSVEFWAAGANVLTF.

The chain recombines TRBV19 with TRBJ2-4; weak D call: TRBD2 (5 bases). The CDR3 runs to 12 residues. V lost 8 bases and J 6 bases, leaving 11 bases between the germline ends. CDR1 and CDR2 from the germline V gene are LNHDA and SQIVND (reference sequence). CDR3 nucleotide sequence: TGTGCCAGTGCCGAAGGGAGAAACATTCAGTACTTC. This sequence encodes CASAEGRNIQYF.

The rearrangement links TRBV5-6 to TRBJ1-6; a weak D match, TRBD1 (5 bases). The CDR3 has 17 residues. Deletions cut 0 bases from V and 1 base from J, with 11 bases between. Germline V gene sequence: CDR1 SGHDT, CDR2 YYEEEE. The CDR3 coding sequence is TGTGCCAGCAGCTTGGTAAGGGGAGGATCCTATAATTCACCCCTCCACTTT. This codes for CASSLVRGGSYNSPLHF.